This paragraph covers one T cell receptor beta chain sequence. CDR3 length equals 15 residues. Unmatched junction bases numbered 8, after V lost 2 bases and J lost 7 bases. From germline, CDR1 is SGHNT and CDR2 YYREEE (reference sequence). This entry comes from a study of siplizumab effects on memory and regulatory T cells. The table came from immunoSEQ multiplex PCR; TCRdb's copy has only in-frame clones and leaves some out. The sample includes approximately 94,000 clones, approximately 94% seen only once; the top ten take roughly 1.3%. Sequencing was done on a sample of non-Treg CD4+ T cells sorted from blood. The source is a human donor in good health. The chain links TRBV5-4 to TRBJ2-5, with 10 bases lining up with TRBD2. The CDR3 coding sequence is TGTGCCAGCAGCTTAACCCCTAGCGGGAGTTTGACCCAGTACTTC. This gives the protein CASSLTPSGSLTQYF.